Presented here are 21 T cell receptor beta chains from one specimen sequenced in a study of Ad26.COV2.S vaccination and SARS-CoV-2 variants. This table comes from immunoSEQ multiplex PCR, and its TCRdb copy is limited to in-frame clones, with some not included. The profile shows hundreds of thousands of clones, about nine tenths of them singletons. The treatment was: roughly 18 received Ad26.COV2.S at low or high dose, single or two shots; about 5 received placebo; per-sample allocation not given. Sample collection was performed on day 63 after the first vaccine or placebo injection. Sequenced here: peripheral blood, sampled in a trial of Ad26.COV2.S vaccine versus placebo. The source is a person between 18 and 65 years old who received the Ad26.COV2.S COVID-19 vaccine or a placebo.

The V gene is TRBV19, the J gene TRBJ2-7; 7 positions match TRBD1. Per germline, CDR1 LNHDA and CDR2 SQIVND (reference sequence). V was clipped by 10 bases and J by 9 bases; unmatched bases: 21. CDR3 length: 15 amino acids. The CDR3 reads CATQSSGTEGGGQYF. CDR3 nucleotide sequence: TGTGCCACCCAGTCTTCCGGGACAGAAGGTGGGGGGCAGTACTTC.

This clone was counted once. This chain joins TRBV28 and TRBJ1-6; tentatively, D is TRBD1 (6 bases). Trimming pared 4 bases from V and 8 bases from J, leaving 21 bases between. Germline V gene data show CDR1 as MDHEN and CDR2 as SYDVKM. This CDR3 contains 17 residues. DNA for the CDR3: TGTGCCAGCAGTTCAGTGGGGGGCCAGTTGGGAGATTCACCCCTCCACTTT. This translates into CASSSVGGQLGDSPLHF.

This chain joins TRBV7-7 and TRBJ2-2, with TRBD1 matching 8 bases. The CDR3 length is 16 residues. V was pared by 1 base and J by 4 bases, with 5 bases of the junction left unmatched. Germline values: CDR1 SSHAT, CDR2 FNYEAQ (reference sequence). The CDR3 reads CASSLGRGRGTGELFF. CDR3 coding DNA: TGTGCCAGCAGCTTAGGCAGGGGGCGCGGCACCGGGGAGCTGTTTTTT.

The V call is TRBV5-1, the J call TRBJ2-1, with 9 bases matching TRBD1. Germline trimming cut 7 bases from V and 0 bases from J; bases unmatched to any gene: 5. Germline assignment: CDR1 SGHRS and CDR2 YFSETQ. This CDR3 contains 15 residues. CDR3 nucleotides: TGCGCCAGCGGCCGGGACAGGGTCTCCTACAATGAGCAGTTCTTC. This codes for CASGRDRVSYNEQFF. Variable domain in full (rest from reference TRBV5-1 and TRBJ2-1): KAGVTQTPRYLIKTRGQQVTLSCSPISGHRSVSWYQQTPGQGLQFLFEYFSETQRNKGNFPGRFSGRQFSNSRSEMNVSTLELGDSALYLCASGRDRVSYNEQFFGPGTRLTVL.

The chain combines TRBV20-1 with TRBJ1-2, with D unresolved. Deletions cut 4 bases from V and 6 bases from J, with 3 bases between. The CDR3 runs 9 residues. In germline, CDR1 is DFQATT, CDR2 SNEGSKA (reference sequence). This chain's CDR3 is CSATDGYTF. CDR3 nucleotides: TGCAGTGCTACCGATGGCTACACCTTC.

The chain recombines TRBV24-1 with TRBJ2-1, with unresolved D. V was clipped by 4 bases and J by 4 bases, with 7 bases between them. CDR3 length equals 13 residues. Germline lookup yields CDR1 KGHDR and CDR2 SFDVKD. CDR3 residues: CATSEDGYNEQFF. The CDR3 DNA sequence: TGTGCCACCAGTGAAGACGGTTACAATGAGCAGTTCTTC.

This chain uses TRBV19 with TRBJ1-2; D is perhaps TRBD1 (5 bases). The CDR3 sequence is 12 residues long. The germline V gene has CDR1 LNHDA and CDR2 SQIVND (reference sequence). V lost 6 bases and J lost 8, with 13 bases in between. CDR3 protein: CASSPGAGGYTF. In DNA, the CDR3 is TGTGCCAGTAGCCCCGGGGCAGGGGGCTACACCTTC.

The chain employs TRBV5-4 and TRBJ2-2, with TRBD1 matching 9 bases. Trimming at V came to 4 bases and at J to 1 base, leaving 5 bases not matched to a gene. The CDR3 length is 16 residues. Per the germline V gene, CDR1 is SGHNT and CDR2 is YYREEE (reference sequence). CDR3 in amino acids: CASSIPGQGNTGELFF. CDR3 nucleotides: TGTGCCAGCAGCATCCCGGGACAGGGGAACACCGGGGAGCTGTTTTTT.

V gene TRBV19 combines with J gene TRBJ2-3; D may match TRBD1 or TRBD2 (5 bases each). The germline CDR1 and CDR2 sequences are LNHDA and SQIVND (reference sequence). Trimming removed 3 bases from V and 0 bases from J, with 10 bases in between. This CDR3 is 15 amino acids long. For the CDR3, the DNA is TGTGCCAGTAGTATGGGGGTCCATAGCACAGATACGCAGTATTTT. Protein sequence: CASSMGVHSTDTQYF.

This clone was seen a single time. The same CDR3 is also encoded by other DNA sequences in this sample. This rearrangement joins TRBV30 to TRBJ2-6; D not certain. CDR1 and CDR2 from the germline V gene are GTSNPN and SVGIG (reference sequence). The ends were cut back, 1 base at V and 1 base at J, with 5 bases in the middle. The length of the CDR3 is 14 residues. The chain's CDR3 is CAWSGGSGANVLTF. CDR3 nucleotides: TGTGCCTGGAGTGGGGGATCTGGGGCCAACGTCCTGACTTTC.

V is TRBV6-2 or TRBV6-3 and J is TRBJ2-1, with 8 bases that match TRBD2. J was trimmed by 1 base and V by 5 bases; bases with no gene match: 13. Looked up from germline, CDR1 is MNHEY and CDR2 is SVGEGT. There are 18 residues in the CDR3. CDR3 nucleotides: TGTGCCAGCAGTGACTACAAACCGGGACTAGGATCCTACAATGAGCAGTTCTTC. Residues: CASSDYKPGLGSYNEQFF.

In DNA, the CDR3 is TGTGCCAGCAGTTACCGGTTCAGGGGGGCCCGCAATGAGCAGTTCTTC. It specifies CASSYRFRGARNEQFF. The gene calls are TRBV6-2 or TRBV6-3 and TRBJ2-1, with a tentative D call TRBD1 (7 bases). Looked up from germline, CDR1 is MNHEY and CDR2 is SVGEGT. The CDR3 loop spans 16 amino acids. Trimming pared 2 bases from V and 6 bases from J, leaving 17 bases between.

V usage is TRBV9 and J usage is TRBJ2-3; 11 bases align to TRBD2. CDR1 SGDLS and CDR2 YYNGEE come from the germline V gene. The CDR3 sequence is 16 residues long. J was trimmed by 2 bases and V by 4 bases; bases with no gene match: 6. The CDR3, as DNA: TGTGCCAGCAGCTCCCGACTAGCGGGGTCCACAGATACGCAGTATTTT. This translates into CASSSRLAGSTDTQYF.

CDR3 sequence (DNA): TGTGCCTGGAGTGTAAAATTTCTGACAGGCAGGCCCCCGAACACCATATATTTT. Translating gives CAWSVKFLTGRPPNTIYF. The J gene is TRBJ1-3, the V gene TRBV30; TRBD1 might be the D (6 bases). The V gene's germline CDR1 is GTSNPN and CDR2 SVGIG (reference sequence). This CDR3 is 18 amino acids long. Trimming stripped 0 bases from V and 7 bases from J, with 25 bases between.

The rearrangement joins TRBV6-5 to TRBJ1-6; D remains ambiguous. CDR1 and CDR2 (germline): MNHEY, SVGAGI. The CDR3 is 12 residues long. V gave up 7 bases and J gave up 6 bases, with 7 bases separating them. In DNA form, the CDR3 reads TGTGCCAGCACTGGGATTAATTCACCCCTCCACTTT. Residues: CASTGINSPLHF.

This chain's CDR3 is CASSLRGDEKLFF. The CDR3 DNA is TGTGCCAGCAGTTTGAGAGGGGATGAAAAACTGTTTTTT. The gene calls are TRBV28 and TRBJ1-4, with D tentatively TRBD1 (5 bases). Per the germline V gene, CDR1 is MDHEN and CDR2 is SYDVKM. The CDR3 is 13 amino acids. V lost 3 bases to trimming and J lost 6 bases, with 8 bases between them.

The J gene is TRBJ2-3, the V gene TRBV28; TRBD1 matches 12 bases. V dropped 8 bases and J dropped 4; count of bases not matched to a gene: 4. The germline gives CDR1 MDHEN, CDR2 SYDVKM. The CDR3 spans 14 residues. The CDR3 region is CASFRDRGPDTQYF. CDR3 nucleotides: TGTGCCAGCTTCCGGGACAGGGGGCCAGATACGCAGTATTTT.

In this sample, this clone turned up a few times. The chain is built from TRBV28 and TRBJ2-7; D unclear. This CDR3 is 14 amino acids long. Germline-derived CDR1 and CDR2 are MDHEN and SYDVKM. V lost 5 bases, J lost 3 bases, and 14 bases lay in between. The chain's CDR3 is CASSTLRDNYEQYF. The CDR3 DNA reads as TGTGCCAGCAGTACCTTAAGGGATAACTACGAGCAGTACTTC. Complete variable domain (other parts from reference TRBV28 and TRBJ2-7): DVKVTQSSRYLVKRTGEKVFLECVQDMDHENMFWYRQDPGLGLRLIYFSYDVKMKEKGDIPEGYSVSREKKERFSLILESASTNQTSMYLCASSTLRDNYEQYFGPGTRLTVT.

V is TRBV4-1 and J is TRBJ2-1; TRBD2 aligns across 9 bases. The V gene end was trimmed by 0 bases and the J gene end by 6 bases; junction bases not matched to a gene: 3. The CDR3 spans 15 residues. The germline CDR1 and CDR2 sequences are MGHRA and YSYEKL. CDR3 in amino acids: CASSQERREGNEQFF. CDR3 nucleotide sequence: TGCGCCAGCAGCCAAGAAAGGCGGGAGGGCAATGAGCAGTTCTTC.

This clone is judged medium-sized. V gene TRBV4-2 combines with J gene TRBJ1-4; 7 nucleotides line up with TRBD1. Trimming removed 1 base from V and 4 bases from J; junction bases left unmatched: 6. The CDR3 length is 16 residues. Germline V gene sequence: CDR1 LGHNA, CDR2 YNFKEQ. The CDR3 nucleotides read TGTGCCAGCAGCCAAGGGGATCAGGGGGATAATGAAAAACTGTTTTTT. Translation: CASSQGDQGDNEKLFF.

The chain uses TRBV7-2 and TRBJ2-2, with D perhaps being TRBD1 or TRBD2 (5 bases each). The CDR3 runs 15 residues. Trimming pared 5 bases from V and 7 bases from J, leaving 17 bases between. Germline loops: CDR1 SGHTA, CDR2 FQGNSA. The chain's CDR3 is CASSPTLGVYGELFF. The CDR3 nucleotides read TGTGCCAGCAGCCCTACTCTGGGGGTCTACGGGGAGCTGTTTTTT.